These 14 T cell receptor beta chains originate from one sample sequenced in a study of cytomegalovirus exposure and HLA in healthy donors. Vbeta (60) and Jbeta (13) primers were used in the PCR. Profiling relied on immunoSEQ multiplex PCR, and the TCRdb table lists in-frame clones only, not all of them. The table shows 45,000 to 65,000 clones, with about 84% occurring only once. Input material: PBMCs. These receptors all come from a man younger than 40 in good health and CMV-seronegative.

This sequence joins TRBV13 and TRBJ2-5, with 8 bases that match TRBD2. This CDR3 has 17 amino acids. Germline values: CDR1 PRHDT, CDR2 FYEKMQ (reference sequence). Trimming removed 6 bases from V and 7 bases from J; junction bases left unmatched: 19. Here the CDR3 reads CASSLNVGASGQGTQYF. In DNA, the CDR3 is TGTGCCAGCAGTCTAAACGTCGGGGCTAGCGGGCAGGGGACCCAGTACTTC.

V usage is TRBV4-2 and J usage is TRBJ2-2, with 8 positions matching TRBD2. From germline, CDR1 is LGHNA and CDR2 YNFKEQ. The V and J ends lost 1 base and 0 bases, in that order; junction bases with no gene match: 13. The CDR3 sequence is 20 residues long. The CDR3 protein is CASSQVIARLAGSNTGELFF. The CDR3 DNA reads as TGTGCCAGCAGCCAAGTGATAGCCCGGCTAGCGGGCTCGAACACCGGGGAGCTGTTTTTT.

This chain connects TRBV30 to TRBJ2-1, with D unresolved. The CDR3 spans 12 residues. V was pared by 0 bases and J by 7 bases, with 7 bases between. Per the germline V gene, CDR1 is GTSNPN and CDR2 is SVGIG (reference sequence). CDR3 protein: CAWSVLVNEQFF. The CDR3, as DNA: TGTGCCTGGAGTGTACTTGTAAATGAGCAGTTCTTC.

CDR3 in amino acids: CASSFGNQRETLYNEQFF. CDR3 coding DNA: TGTGCCAGCAGCTTCGGAAATCAGCGGGAGACCCTCTACAATGAGCAGTTCTTC. This chain joins TRBV5-8 and TRBJ2-1; 8 nucleotides align to TRBD2. Germline CDR1 is SGHTS and CDR2 is YDEGEE. CDR3 length equals 18 residues. Germline trimming cut 2 bases from V and 3 bases from J; bases unmatched to any gene: 13.

V gene TRBV4-1 combines with J gene TRBJ2-5; possibly TRBD2 for D (6 bases). The DNA end lines up better with TRBJ2-7; the J call may be wrong. In germline, CDR1 is MGHRA, CDR2 YSYEKL. CDR3 length: 13 residues. CDR3: CASSAGLNYEQYF. The CDR3 DNA sequence: TGCGCCAGCAGTGCCGGACTAAACTACGAGCAGTACTTC.

This clone was seen a single time. CDR3 bases: TGTGCCAGTAGTTACTCGGGGGGGCCGGAAGAGACCCAGTACTTC. The encoded protein is CASSYSGGPEETQYF. The J gene is TRBJ2-5, the V gene TRBV19; 8 bases line up with TRBD2. CDR3 size: 15 residues. Germline CDR1 reads LNHDA; CDR2 reads SQIVND (reference sequence). Trimming took 5 bases from V and 3 from J; bases not matched to a gene: 8.

This chain uses TRBV7-8 with TRBJ1-2; 8 positions agree with TRBD1. The germline CDR1 and CDR2 sequences are SGHVS and FQNEAQ. The CDR3 totals 14 residues. The ends lost 1 base at V and 6 bases at J; junction bases unmatched: 4. DNA of the CDR3: TGTGCCAGCAGCTTAGATGGCAGGGGGCATGGCTACACCTTC. It is translated as CASSLDGRGHGYTF.

This chain uses TRBV6-1 with TRBJ2-1; D is unclear. The germline CDR1 and CDR2 sequences are MNHNS and SASEGT. The CDR3 contains 14 residues. The ends were cut back, 0 bases at V and 6 bases at J, with 9 bases in the middle. CDR3 protein: CASSEALQANEQFF. The CDR3 nucleotides are TGTGCCAGCAGTGAAGCCTTGCAGGCCAATGAGCAGTTCTTC.

The genes are TRBV5-1 and TRBJ2-3; TRBD2 matches 14 bases. The CDR3 sequence is 16 residues long. The junction had 2 bases not matched to a gene; V was cut back by 3 bases and J by 2 bases. Germline V gene sequence: CDR1 SGHRS, CDR2 YFSETQ. The CDR3 reads CASSSGLAGDTDTQYF. The CDR3 DNA follows: TGCGCCAGCAGCTCGGGACTAGCGGGGGACACAGATACGCAGTATTTT. The full variable domain, completed using reference TRBV5-1 and TRBJ2-3, is KAGVTQTPRYLIKTRGQQVTLSCSPISGHRSVSWYQQTPGQGLQFLFEYFSETQRNKGNFPGRFSGRQFSNSRSEMNVSTLELGDSALYLCASSSGLAGDTDTQYFGPGTRLTVL.

The rearrangement uses TRBV7-3 and TRBJ1-1; D unclear. Germline CDR1 and CDR2: SGHTA and FQGTGA. V was clipped by 1 base and J by 4 bases, with 7 bases between them. The CDR3 runs 13 residues. The CDR3 loop is CASSLIRGTEAFF. CDR3 nucleotide sequence: TGTGCCAGCAGCTTAATCCGGGGCACTGAAGCTTTCTTT. Supplemented by reference TRBV7-3 and TRBJ1-1, the full variable domain reads GAGVSQTPSNKVTEKGKYVELRCDPISGHTALYWYRQSLGQGPEFLIYFQGTGAADDSGLPNDRFFAVRPEGSVSTLKIQRTERGDSAVYLCASSLIRGTEAFFGQGTRLTVV.

The J gene is TRBJ1-1, the V gene TRBV19; D possibly corresponds to TRBD1 (5 bases). The CDR3 consists of 15 residues. Germline CDR1 LNHDA, CDR2 SQIVND (reference sequence). V was clipped by 5 bases and J by 1 base, with 14 bases between them. CDR3 nucleotides: TGTGCCAGTAGTCAGACAGATTCAGCGAACACTGAAGCTTTCTTT. Amino acid sequence: CASSQTDSANTEAFF.

V is TRBV6-5 and J is TRBJ1-1, with D uncertain. Trimming removed 2 bases at V and 3 bases at J, with 10 bases between. In germline, CDR1 is MNHEY, CDR2 SVGAGI. The CDR3 contains 14 residues. The CDR3 spells CASSYRRRDTEAFF. Here the CDR3 DNA reads TGTGCCAGCAGTTACCGTAGGAGGGACACTGAAGCTTTCTTT.

V gene TRBV19 combines with J gene TRBJ2-2; D is possibly TRBD2 (5 bases). The germline gives CDR1 LNHDA, CDR2 SQIVND (reference sequence). The CDR3 runs to 13 residues. The V end lost 4 bases, the J end lost 5 bases, and 8 bases lay between the germline ends. The CDR3 loop reads CASSKLGTGELFF. The CDR3 DNA reads as TGTGCCAGTAGTAAACTAGGGACCGGGGAGCTGTTTTTT.

This chain uses TRBV19 with TRBJ2-7, with 9 bases identical to TRBD1. With 6 bases clipped from V and 2 bases from J, the junction kept 8 bases outside the gene matches. Germline V lookup: CDR1 LNHDA, CDR2 SQIVND (reference sequence). The CDR3 extends over 15 amino acids. DNA for the CDR3: TGTGCCAGTAGGGGTGTGGGACAGGGTGCCTACGAGCAGTACTTC. Protein product: CASRGVGQGAYEQYF.